One sample yielded the 12 T cell receptor beta chains listed below, sequenced in a study of blood T cell repertoires in COVID-19. Method: immunoSEQ multiplex PCR; TCRdb's copy keeps in-frame clones and lacks some. The top ten clones hold over 2.5% of a sample with about 88,000 clones, about 88% of them seen once. Input material: peripheral blood. The receptors were sampled from an elderly woman with acute or convalescent COVID-19.

The gene calls are TRBV28 and TRBJ1-5, with TRBD1 matching 10 bases. Trimming at V came to 6 bases and at J to 4 bases, leaving 3 bases not matched to a gene. Germline loops: CDR1 MDHEN, CDR2 SYDVKM. This CDR3 has 14 amino acids. The CDR3 region is CASSPGQGNQPQHF. The CDR3 bases are TGTGCCAGCAGCCCGGGACAGGGGAATCAGCCCCAGCATTTT.

This clone has just a few counts. This chain joins TRBV12-5 and TRBJ2-3; D is possibly TRBD2 (5 bases). In germline, CDR1 is LGHNT, CDR2 FRNRAP. V was pared by 2 bases and J by 5 bases, with 11 bases between. This CDR3 spans 14 amino acids. The CDR3 bases are TGTGCTAGTGGTTTGAAAGGACTGGGAGATACGCAGTATTTT. Translating gives CASGLKGLGDTQYF.

The V gene is TRBV7-2, the J gene TRBJ1-5; D not certain. Germline assignment: CDR1 SGHTA and CDR2 FQGNSA. Trimming left V 2 bases short and J 3 bases short, with 14 bases between. The CDR3 length is 16 residues. The CDR3 DNA reads as TGTGCCAGCAGCTTAAATTACGGGGAAACCAATCAGCCCCAGCATTTT. Protein product: CASSLNYGETNQPQHF.

The V gene is TRBV6-1, the J gene TRBJ1-1; perhaps TRBD1 as D (5 bases). Germline values: CDR1 MNHNS, CDR2 SASEGT. This CDR3 has 13 residues. V dropped 7 bases and J dropped 7 bases, with 16 bases sitting between them. The CDR3 sequence is CASTPPLGLEAFF. CDR3 coding DNA: TGTGCCAGCACCCCACCGTTGGGGCTTGAAGCTTTCTTT.

This clone was found once. V and J are TRBV4-3 and TRBJ2-2; maybe TRBD2 (7 bases). The CDR3 is made up of 18 amino acids. The germline gives CDR1 LGHNA, CDR2 YSLEER. The V end was cut by 2 bases, the J end by 6 bases, with 22 bases between. CDR3 coding DNA: TGCGCCAGCAGCCAATGGCGCGGCGGGGGCGCGAAGGCCGGGGAGCTGTTTTTT. This encodes CASSQWRGGGAKAGELFF.

The chain links TRBV12-3 or TRBV12-4 to TRBJ1-1; a weak D match, TRBD1 (5 bases). The CDR3 consists of 13 residues. Trimming shortened V by 8 bases and J by 6 bases, and 16 bases separated the two germline ends. The CDR3 loop reads CASSRVPYAEAFF. For the CDR3, the DNA is TGTGCCAGCTCCAGGGTCCCTTACGCTGAAGCTTTCTTT.

The chain links TRBV4-2 to TRBJ1-4; D is uncertain. Germline CDR1 is LGHNA and CDR2 is YNFKEQ. Between the trimmed V and J ends, which lost 2 bases and 5 bases, there was a span of 12 bases. The CDR3 totals 15 residues. CDR3 in DNA: TGTGCCAGCAGCCAACTCTCCGGGGAGAATGAAAAACTGTTTTTT. Its translation is CASSQLSGENEKLFF.

The chain recombines TRBV4-3 with TRBJ2-3; D possibly corresponds to TRBD2 (6 bases). This CDR3 spans 15 amino acids. The germline V gene encodes CDR1 LGHNA and CDR2 YSLEER. V lost 1 base, J lost 0 bases, and 8 bases lay in between. CDR3: CASSQVSGSTDTQYF. The CDR3 DNA reads TGCGCCAGCAGCCAAGTGAGCGGGAGCACAGATACGCAGTATTTT.

The gene calls are TRBV2 and TRBJ1-2, with TRBD1 identical over 7 bases. V shed 5 bases and J 4 bases; nucleotides not matched to a gene: 13. CDR1 SNHLY and CDR2 FYNNEI come from the germline V gene. The CDR3 is made up of 16 amino acids. CDR3 nucleotides: TGTGCCAGCAGTCCCCCGAGACAGGGTTTGTCCTATGGCTACACCTTC. This translates into CASSPPRQGLSYGYTF.

The rearrangement links TRBV11-2 to TRBJ2-2; D gene ambiguous. Germline V gene data show CDR1 as SGHAT and CDR2 as FQNNGV. The V end was cut by 1 base, the J end by 7 bases, with 10 bases between. CDR3 length: 14 amino acids. In nucleotides, the CDR3 is TGTGCCAGCAGCTTAGTTCCCCGCGGCGGGGAGCTGTTTTTT. Translation gives CASSLVPRGGELFF.

V gene TRBV29-1 combines with J gene TRBJ2-5, with TRBD2 as a possible D gene (5 bases). Germline V gene data show CDR1 as SQVTM and CDR2 as ANQGSEA. The CDR3 has 13 residues. The V end lost 8 bases, the J end lost 4 bases, and 17 bases lay between the germline ends. The CDR3 is CSIGVSSAETQYF. The CDR3 bases are TGCAGCATCGGGGTTTCGAGTGCAGAGACCCAGTACTTC.

The chain uses TRBV6-2 or TRBV6-3 and TRBJ2-1; 7 bases align to TRBD1. V was clipped by 2 bases and J by 8 bases; unmatched bases: 9. This CDR3 has 15 residues. CDR1 is MNHEY, CDR2 SVGEGT, per germline. CDR3 sequence reads: CASSYPLDRADEQFF. For the CDR3, the DNA is TGTGCCAGCAGTTACCCACTCGACAGGGCCGATGAGCAGTTCTTC.